This is a list of T cell receptor beta chains from one sample in a study of vaccination effects on CD4 cells after COVID-19. No antigen is known for these receptors. The table came from immunoSEQ multiplex PCR; TCRdb's copy has only in-frame clones and leaves some out. The data show about 40,000 clones, with around two thirds seen just once and 6% to 8.5% held by the top ten. The sequenced sample was CD4+ T cells from PBMCs cultured without peptide, obtained after COVID-19 vaccination. The receptors here all came from a human donor who received a COVID-19 vaccine. Each CDR3 is given with its conserved first and last residue. The D gene is left open where the match is weak. Rows give clone size only sometimes, using once, few, many, or a class for an expanded clone.

>-|-|TRBJ1-1|TRBV18
TGTGCCAGCTCACCCCGGACGGCGGGAACTGAAGCTTTCTTT
CASSPRTAGTEAFF
>TRBD2|few|TRBJ2-3|TRBV6-5
TGTGCCAGCAGCGATAGCGGGAGGGGCACAGATACGCAGTATTTT
CASSDSGRGTDTQYF
>-|-|TRBJ2-3|TRBV5-1
TGCGCCAGCAGCTTAGGAGGTTACACAGATACGCAGTATTTT
CASSLGGYTDTQYF
>-|once|TRBJ2-3|TRBV6-1
TGTGCCAGCAGTGAAGAGGGGGTGGCTAGCACAGATACGCAGTATTTT
CASSEEGVASTDTQYF
>-|-|TRBJ2-1|TRBV6-5
TGTGCCAGCAGTTATGAGCTCAGGAAGCAGTTCTTC
CASSYELRKQFF
>TRBD1|-|TRBJ1-3|TRBV2
TGTGCCAGCAGGGACAGGTCCTCTGGAAACACCATATATTTT
CASRDRSSGNTIYF
>TRBD1|-|TRBJ1-4|TRBV4-1
TGCGCCAGCAGCCAAGGCGGGACAGATAATGAAAAACTGTTTTTT
CASSQGGTDNEKLFF
>TRBD1|-|TRBJ1-4|TRBV7-8
TGTGCCAGCAGCTTAGAACCGGGACAGGGAGATGAAAAACTGTTTTTT
CASSLEPGQGDEKLFF
>TRBD2|-|TRBJ2-4|TRBV19
TGTGCCAGTAGCGGACTAGCGGGGGGCTCGCTACTAGCCAAAAACATTCAGTACTTC
CASSGLAGGSLLAKNIQYF
>TRBD2|-|TRBJ2-7|TRBV19
TGTGCCAGTAGTACTCATAGCGGGAGAGGCTACGAGCAGTACTTC
CASSTHSGRGYEQYF
>TRBD2|-|TRBJ2-3|TRBV10-3
TGTGCCATCCGAGACATCAGCGGGGGCCCCACAGATACGCAGTATTTT
CAIRDISGGPTDTQYF
>-|-|TRBJ1-3|TRBV6-1
TGTGCCAGCAGTGATTGGCAACTCTCTGGAAACACCATATATTTT
CASSDWQLSGNTIYF
>-|-|TRBJ1-1|TRBV27
TGTGCCAGCAGTCGATATCGCGGGGGCTCTGAAGCTTTCTTT
CASSRYRGGSEAFF
>TRBD1|few|TRBJ2-2|TRBV10-3
TGTGCCATCAGTGACAGGGGGCGGGACACCGGGGAGCTGTTTTTT
CAISDRGRDTGELFF
>-|-|TRBJ1-2|TRBV5-6
TGTGCCAGCAGCTCAGGGTCCTATGGCTACACCTTC
CASSSGSYGYTF
>-|few|TRBJ2-7|TRBV11-2
TGTGCCAGCAGCCCGAGGTCGGGTCTCGCCTCCTACGAGCAGTACTTC
CASSPRSGLASYEQYF
>-|-|TRBJ1-6|TRBV7-8
TGTGCCAGCAGCTTAGGTACGGGGTTCAGAAATTCACCCCTCCACTTT
CASSLGTGFRNSPLHF
>-|-|TRBJ2-3|TRBV3-1/TRBV3-2
TGTGCCAGCAGCCAAGGCGGAAGGATGTGGGAGAATACGCAGTATTTT
CASSQGGRMWENTQYF
>-|-|TRBJ2-2|TRBV6-5
TGTGCCAGCAGGTGGATTAACACCGGGGAGCTGTTTTTT
CASRWINTGELFF
>-|few|TRBJ1-2|TRBV18
TGTGCCAGCTCTGGGGACCAACTAATGTTTCATGGCTACACCTTC
CASSGDQLMFHGYTF
>-|-|TRBJ1-1|TRBV5-1
TGCGCCAGCAGCTTGGCGGGGGGCGCCGGCACTGAAGCTTTCTTT
CASSLAGGAGTEAFF
>TRBD1|once|TRBJ1-5|TRBV10-3
TGTGCCATCAGTGATAGGACAGGGACTAATCAGCCCCAGCATTTT
CAISDRTGTNQPQHF
>-|-|TRBJ2-1|TRBV29-1
TGCAGCGTTGTCGAGAGGTACAATGAGCAGTTCTTC
CSVVERYNEQFF
>TRBD2|-|TRBJ2-5|TRBV27
TGTGCCAGCAGTCTTAGCGGGTGGGAGACCCAGTACTTC
CASSLSGWETQYF
>-|-|TRBJ1-5|TRBV15
TGTGCCACCAGCAGAGATTCAGGGAATCAGCCCCAGCATTTT
CATSRDSGNQPQHF
>-|few|TRBJ2-5|TRBV30
TGTGCCTGGAGTTTAATGTACGTCGAGACCCAGTACTTC
CAWSLMYVETQYF
>-|-|TRBJ1-2|TRBV9
TGTGCCAGCAGCGTAGTAGAGGGGAACTATGGCTACACCTTC
CASSVVEGNYGYTF
>-|-|TRBJ1-2|TRBV9
TGTGCCAGCAGCGTAGATGTTCGAGCGCACACAGCTAACTATGGCTACACCTTC
CASSVDVRAHTANYGYTF
>TRBD2|-|TRBJ2-1|TRBV11-2
TGTGCCAGCAGCTTACTAACTACTAGCGGTTCCTACAATGAGCAGTTCTTC
CASSLLTTSGSYNEQFF
>-|-|TRBJ1-1|TRBV29-1
TGCAGCGTTGAATCTTTCGTTACACCTGAAGCTTTCTTT
CSVESFVTPEAFF
>-|few|TRBJ1-4|TRBV30
TGTGCCTGGAGTGGGGGGTCGGAAAAACTGTTTTTT
CAWSGGSEKLFF
>-|-|TRBJ1-2|TRBV24-1
TGTGCCACCAGTGACGGAGGGTCTGGTAGGGTCCTCAATGGCTACACCTTC
CATSDGGSGRVLNGYTF
>TRBD1|-|TRBJ2-5|TRBV2
TGTGCCAGCAGTGAACCGGGCCAGGGGGCTGAGGAGACCCAGTACTTC
CASSEPGQGAEETQYF
>TRBD1|-|TRBJ1-2|TRBV6-4
TGTGCCAGCAGATCCGACAGGGGAGTGGGTGGCTACACCTTC
CASRSDRGVGGYTF
>-|-|TRBJ2-5|TRBV14
TGTGCCAGCAGCCAAGCATGGTTAGGCCAGGGGACCCAGTACTTC
CASSQAWLGQGTQYF
>-|few|TRBJ2-4|TRBV6-6
TGTGCCAGCAGGGAAACCGGACGAGCCAAAAACATTCAGTACTTC
CASRETGRAKNIQYF
>TRBD1|-|TRBJ1-6|TRBV4-1
TGCGCCAGCAGCCAAGAGACAGGGGTGGGCAATTCACCCCTCCACTTT
CASSQETGVGNSPLHF
>-|-|TRBJ2-1|TRBV27
TGTGCCAGCAGGGTGGGAGAATATGAGCAGTTCTTC
CASRVGEYEQFF
>TRBD2|-|TRBJ2-7|TRBV7-2
TGTGCCAGCAGCTTAGTTGCAGCGGGGCCCTCCTACGAGCAGTACTTC
CASSLVAAGPSYEQYF
>TRBD1|few|TRBJ2-3|TRBV6-4
TGTGCCAGCAGTGACTCACAGGGGGCAGATACGCAGTATTTT
CASSDSQGADTQYF
>TRBD2|-|TRBJ2-1|TRBV4-1
TGCGCCAGCAGCCAGTCCAACGTCGCTAGCGGGAGGGCCGTTGAGCAGTTCTTC
CASSQSNVASGRAVEQFF
>-|-|TRBJ1-2|TRBV18
TGTGCCAGCTCACTCCTGCCGGAAGATGGCTACACCTTC
CASSLLPEDGYTF
>-|-|TRBJ1-4|TRBV6-5
TGTGCCATTAGGGGTCCAGTAATGAAAAGCCTGTTTTTT
CAIRGPVMKSLFF
>TRBD2|-|TRBJ2-2|TRBV5-1
TGCGCCAGCAGCTTGGCGGGAGGGAACACCGGGGAGCTGTTTTTT
CASSLAGGNTGELFF
>-|-|TRBJ1-1|TRBV30
TGTGCCTGGAGTCCCCCAGGGGAATTT
CAWSPPGEF
>TRBD2|-|TRBJ2-3|TRBV3-1/TRBV3-2
TGTGCCAGCAGCCGGACTAGCGGGGGGAATACAGATACGCAGTATTTT
CASSRTSGGNTDTQYF
>TRBD1|-|TRBJ1-2|TRBV6-6
TGTGCCAGCAGTTACTCAGGACAGGATTGGGGCTACACCTTC
CASSYSGQDWGYTF
>-|-|TRBJ1-4|TRBV5-4
TGTGCCAGCAGCATAGACAGGCCTAATGAAAAACTGTTTTTT
CASSIDRPNEKLFF
>TRBD1|-|TRBJ1-6|TRBV6-2/TRBV6-3
TGTGCCAGCAGTTACGGGCCCACGACAGGGTTTCGTTCACCCCTCCACTTT
CASSYGPTTGFRSPLHF
>-|-|TRBJ2-7|TRBV11-2
TGTGCCAGCAGCGCATACGAGCAGTACTTC
CASSAYEQYF
>-|once|TRBJ1-4|TRBV18
TGTGCCAGCTCACCAAACGTTGGCTTGGATGAAAAACTGTTTTTT
CASSPNVGLDEKLFF
>-|-|TRBJ2-5|TRBV5-1
TGCGCCAGCAGCTTCCAAGAGACCCAGTACTTC
CASSFQETQYF
>-|-|TRBJ1-1|TRBV11-2
TGTGCCAGCAGCTTAGACGGGTACACTGAAGCTTTCTTT
CASSLDGYTEAFF
>TRBD1|-|TRBJ1-2|TRBV7-2
TGTGCCAGCAGCTTAGAGCCAGGGGGCTATGGCTACACCTTC
CASSLEPGGYGYTF
>TRBD1|-|TRBJ2-1|TRBV12-5
TGTGCTAGTGGTTCTGGACAGGGTAGTGACAATGAGCAGTTCTTC
CASGSGQGSDNEQFF
>-|-|TRBJ1-1|TRBV5-1
TGCGCCAGCAGCTTTTCCTCGGGACTCACGGCAGGGACTGAAGCTTTCTTT
CASSFSSGLTAGTEAFF
>-|-|TRBJ2-1|TRBV5-4
TGTGCCAGCAGCTTAGCAGGTTCCTACAATGAGCAGTTCTTC
CASSLAGSYNEQFF
>TRBD1|-|TRBJ2-7|TRBV5-1
TGCGCCAGCAGCCCCACGACAGGGTCCTACGAGCAGTACTTC
CASSPTTGSYEQYF
>TRBD1|-|TRBJ2-7|TRBV5-1
TGCGCCAGCAGCCGACAGGGTGAATCCTACGAGCAGTACTTC
CASSRQGESYEQYF
>-|-|TRBJ2-4|TRBV4-1
TGCGCCAGCAGCCCAGAGGCCGACGGGAGAAACATTCAGTACTTC
CASSPEADGRNIQYF